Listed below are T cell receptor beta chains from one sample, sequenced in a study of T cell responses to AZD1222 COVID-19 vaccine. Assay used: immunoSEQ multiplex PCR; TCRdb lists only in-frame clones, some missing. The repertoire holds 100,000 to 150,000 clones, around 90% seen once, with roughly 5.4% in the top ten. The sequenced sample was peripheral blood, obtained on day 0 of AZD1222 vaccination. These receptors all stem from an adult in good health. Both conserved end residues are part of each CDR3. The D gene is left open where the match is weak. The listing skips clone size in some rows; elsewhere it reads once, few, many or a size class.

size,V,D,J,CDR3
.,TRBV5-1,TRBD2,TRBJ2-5,CASSPGGPKQETQYF
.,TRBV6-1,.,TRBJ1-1,CASSELITAEAFF
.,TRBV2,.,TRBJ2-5,CASKGGERETQYF
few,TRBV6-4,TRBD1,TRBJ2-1,CASSDSTGGYNEQFF
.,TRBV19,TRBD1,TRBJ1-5,CASSIPWTGTNQPQHF
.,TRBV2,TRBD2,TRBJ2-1,CASSRATSYEQFF
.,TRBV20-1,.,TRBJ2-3,CSASPEEGFTDTQYF
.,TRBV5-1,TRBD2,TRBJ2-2,CASSLGGHGGELFF
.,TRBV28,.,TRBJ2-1,CASTRGGRSYNEQFF
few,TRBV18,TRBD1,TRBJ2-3,CASSPGTGTWDTQYF
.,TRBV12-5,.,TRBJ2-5,CASGWDRGETQYF
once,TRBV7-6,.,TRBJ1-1,CASSLTGGSGTEAFF
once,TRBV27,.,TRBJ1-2,CASSPGRARNYGYTF
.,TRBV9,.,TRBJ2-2,CASSSQGGTGELFF
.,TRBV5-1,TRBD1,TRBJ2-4,CASSYFPTGTGKNIQYF
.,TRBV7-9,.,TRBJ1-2,CASSPQGNYGYTF
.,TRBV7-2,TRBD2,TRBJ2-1,CASSFGTSGWNEQFF
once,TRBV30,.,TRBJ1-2,CAWNRVLSYGYTF
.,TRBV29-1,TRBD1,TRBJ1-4,CSVEGGGESEKLFF
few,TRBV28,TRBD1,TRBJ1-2,CASIEGQLNYGYTF
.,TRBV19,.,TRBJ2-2,CASSTGTGTGELFF
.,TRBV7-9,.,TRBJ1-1,CASSYGSNTEAFF
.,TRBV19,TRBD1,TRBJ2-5,CASSMGQGLETQYF
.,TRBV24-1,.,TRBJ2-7,CATSDSTKTKSYEQYF
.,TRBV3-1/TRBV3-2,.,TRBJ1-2,CASSQYTTQGYTF
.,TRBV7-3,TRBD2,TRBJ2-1,CASREPGLAGTNEQFF
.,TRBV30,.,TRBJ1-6,CAWSVREPLHF
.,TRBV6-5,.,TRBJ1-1,CASSYEGGRDTEAFF
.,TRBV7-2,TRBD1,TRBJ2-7,CASSLKGQGSYEQYF
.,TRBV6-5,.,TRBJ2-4,CASAGVAKNIQYF
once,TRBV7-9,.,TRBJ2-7,CASSPRARVREQYF
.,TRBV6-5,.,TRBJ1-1,CASSSRERNTEAFF
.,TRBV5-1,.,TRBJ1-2,CASSLGDNYGYTF